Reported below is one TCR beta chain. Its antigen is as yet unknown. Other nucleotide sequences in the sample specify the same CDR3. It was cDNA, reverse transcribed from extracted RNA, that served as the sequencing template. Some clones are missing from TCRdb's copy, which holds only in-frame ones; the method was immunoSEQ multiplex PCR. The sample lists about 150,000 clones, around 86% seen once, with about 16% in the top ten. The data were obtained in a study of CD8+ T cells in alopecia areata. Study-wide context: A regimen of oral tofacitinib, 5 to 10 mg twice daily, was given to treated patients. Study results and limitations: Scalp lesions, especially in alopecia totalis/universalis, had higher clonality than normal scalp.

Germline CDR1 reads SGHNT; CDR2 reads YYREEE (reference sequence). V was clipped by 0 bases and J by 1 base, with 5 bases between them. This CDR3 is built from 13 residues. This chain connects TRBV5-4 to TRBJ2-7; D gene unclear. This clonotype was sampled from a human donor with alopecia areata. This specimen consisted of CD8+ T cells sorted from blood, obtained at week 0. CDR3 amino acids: CASSLGYSYEQYF. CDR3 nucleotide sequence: TGTGCCAGCAGCTTGGGCTATTCCTACGAGCAGTACTTC.